This is a list of T cell receptor beta chains from one sample in a study of early T cells in non-severe SARS-CoV-2 infection. TCRdb recomputed calls from the 5' RACE reads with MiXCR, one row per CDR3 protein. The table records 30,000 to 45,000 distinct CDR3 sequences, about 5.5% of them present only once. Source: whole blood, taken at baseline. These receptors all come from an adult who was a healthcare worker with PCR-confirmed SARS-CoV-2 infection or an uninfected control (not recorded which). CDR3s include the opening cysteine and the closing phenylalanine or tryptophan. D genes are given only for firm matches. Each size is once, few, many, or a class for an expanded clone.

TRBV7-7	TRBJ2-2	.	many	CASSLVQAGELFF	TGTGCCAGCAGCTTAGTTCAAGCCGGGGAGCTGTTTTTT
TRBV7-2	TRBJ2-1	TRBD2	few	CASSYPRPGRTSGGNEQFF	TGTGCCAGCAGCTACCCTCGGCCAGGTAGGACTAGCGGGGGTAATGAGCAGTTCTTC
TRBV20-1	TRBJ2-7	.	many	CSARGTRSPSYEQYF	TGCAGTGCTAGAGGGACTCGGTCCCCTTCCTACGAGCAGTACTTC
TRBV20-1	TRBJ1-4	.	many	CSAREQGREKLFF	TGCAGTGCTAGAGAGCAGGGACGGGAAAAACTGTTTTTT
TRBV20-1	TRBJ2-7	.	few	CSASEEPLRQYF	TGCAGTGCTTCCGAGGAGCCCCTACGGCAGTACTTC
TRBV29-1	TRBJ1-1	TRBD1	many	CSVRTGRGDTEAFF	TGCAGCGTCCGGACAGGGAGAGGGGACACTGAAGCTTTCTTT
TRBV5-4	TRBJ2-7	.	many	CASSTPDASYEQYF	TGTGCCAGCAGTACCCCGGACGCCTCCTACGAGCAGTACTTC
TRBV20-1	TRBJ2-4	.	many	CSASPVGSVNIQYF	TGCAGTGCTAGTCCGGTCGGGTCGGTAAACATTCAGTACTTC
TRBV6-2/TRBV6-3	TRBJ1-2	TRBD1	few	CASSYPLSDRGRDDRYTF	TGTGCCAGCAGTTACCCCCTATCGGACAGGGGACGTGACGATCGCTACACCTTC
TRBV12-3/TRBV12-4	TRBJ1-2	.	few	CASSPPGPFRYYGYTF	TGTGCCAGCAGTCCTCCTGGACCTTTTCGCTACTATGGCTACACCTTC
TRBV21-1	TRBJ2-2	.	many	CASTEGRVNTGELFF	TGTGCCAGCACCGAGGGACGGGTCAACACCGGGGAGCTGTTTTTT
TRBV27	TRBJ2-7	.	few	CASSGGAGEYF	TGTGCCAGCTCTGGGGGGGCTGGGGAGTACTTC
TRBV4-1	TRBJ2-7	TRBD1	many	CASSPTGTGGTYEQYF	TGCGCCAGCAGCCCCACCGGGACAGGCGGGACCTACGAGCAGTACTTC